This T cell receptor beta chain was recovered during a study of regulatory T cells in long-lasting Graves disease. Study findings and constraints: New patients shared over 900 public clonotypes, and persistent patients shared more, with a few thousand. Persistent disease samples used TRBV28, TRBJ1-2 and TRBJ2-5 preferentially.

Sample time point: persistent/refractory GD, antithyroid drugs over 5 years with positive TRAb. After RNA was extracted from PBMCs, the TCR library was made from it. An endocrinology department in Xi'an, China, supplied the patients. V lost 3 bases, J lost 1 base, and 10 bases lay in between. Germline V lookup: CDR1 SGHTA, CDR2 FQGNSA. The CDR3 is 14 residues long. This clonotype was counted between two and nine times. Its target is not known. The authors built TCR beta libraries using iRepertoire HTBI primers and Arm-PCR of CDR3 regions. MiXCR, applied by TCRdb to the multiplex PCR reads, yields one record per CDR3 protein. Of about 660,000 distinct CDR3 sequences in the sample, about 30% were seen once.

The TCR originated in a female donor with Graves disease. The sequenced sample was peripheral blood mononuclear cells (PBMCs), obtained when the disease was refractory, from a patient treated with antithyroid drugs. This chain uses TRBV7-2 with TRBJ2-7; TRBD2 might be the D (5 bases). This CDR3 is CASSLKDFSYEQYF. The CDR3 DNA follows: TGTGCCAGCAGCTTGAAGGACTTTTCCTACGAGCAGTACTTC.